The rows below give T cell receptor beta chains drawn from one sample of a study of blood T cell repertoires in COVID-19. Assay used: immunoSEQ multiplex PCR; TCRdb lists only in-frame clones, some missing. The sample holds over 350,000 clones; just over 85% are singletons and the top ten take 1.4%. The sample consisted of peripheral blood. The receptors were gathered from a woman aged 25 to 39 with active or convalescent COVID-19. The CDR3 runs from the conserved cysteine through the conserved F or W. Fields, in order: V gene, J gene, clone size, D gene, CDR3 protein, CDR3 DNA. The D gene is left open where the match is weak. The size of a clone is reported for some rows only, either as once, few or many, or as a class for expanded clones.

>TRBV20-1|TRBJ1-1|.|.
CSAKGGTEAFF
TGCAGTGCTAAAGGGGGCACTGAAGCTTTCTTT
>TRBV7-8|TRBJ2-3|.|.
CASSSSPEPSTDTQYF
TGTGCCAGCAGCTCCTCCCCGGAGCCTAGCACAGATACGCAGTATTTT
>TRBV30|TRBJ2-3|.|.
CAWSALGGTDTQYF
TGTGCCTGGAGTGCCCTCGGGGGCACAGATACGCAGTATTTT
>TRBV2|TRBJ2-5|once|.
CASRRTETQYF
TGTGCCAGCAGGAGAACAGAGACCCAGTACTTC
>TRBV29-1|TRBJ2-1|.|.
CSVAGTLQSSEQFF
TGCAGCGTCGCCGGGACACTCCAATCCAGCGAGCAGTTCTTC
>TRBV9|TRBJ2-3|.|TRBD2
CASSVGLANTDTQYF
TGTGCCAGCAGCGTCGGACTAGCAAACACAGATACGCAGTATTTT
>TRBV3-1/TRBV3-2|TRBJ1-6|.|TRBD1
CASSQGQGAVSNSPLHF
TGTGCCAGCAGCCAAGGGCAGGGGGCGGTTTCTAATTCACCCCTCCACTTT
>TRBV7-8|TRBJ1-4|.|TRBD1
CASSLGTAINEKLFF
TGTGCCAGCAGCCTAGGGACAGCGATTAATGAAAAACTGTTTTTT
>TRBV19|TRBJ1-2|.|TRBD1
CASSVNRDSDYGYTF
TGTGCCAGTAGTGTCAACCGGGACAGCGACTATGGCTACACCTTC
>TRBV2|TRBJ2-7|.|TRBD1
CASSGTGSYEQYF
TGTGCCAGCAGCGGGACAGGGTCCTACGAGCAGTACTTC
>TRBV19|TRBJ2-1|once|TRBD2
CASSSIGGARNEQFF
TGTGCCAGTAGTTCGATCGGGGGGGCGAGAAATGAGCAGTTCTTC
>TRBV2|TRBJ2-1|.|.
CASSVSAGHSYNEQFF
TGTGCCAGCAGTGTATCAGCGGGACACTCCTACAATGAGCAGTTCTTC
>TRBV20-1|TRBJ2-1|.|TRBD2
CSASGTSNIDEQFF
TGCAGTGCTAGTGGGACTAGTAATATTGATGAGCAGTTCTTC
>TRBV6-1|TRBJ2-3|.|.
CASSEDSGQTDTQYF
TGTGCCAGCAGTGAAGACAGCGGACAGACAGATACGCAGTATTTT